This T cell receptor (beta chain) emerged from a study of blood T cell repertoires in COVID-19. Turning to the study itself: COVID-19 samples collected from the United States, Italy and Spain covered acute and convalescent phases. T cells, B-cell-depleted T cells, or PBMCs supplied cDNA or gDNA.

Study processing details: Amplification with reference gene primers provided the estimates of nucleated cell counts. The repertoire was sequenced with immunoSEQ multiplex PCR; TCRdb's copy has only in-frame clones and lacks some. V, J and clone size are those of that table, while D and trimming were read from the DNA. There are around 700,000 clones in the sample; about 87% occur only once, and roughly 0.25% lies in the top ten. V was trimmed by 2 bases and J by 6 bases, leaving 9 bases between them. CDR3 length: 14 amino acids. Germline V gene sequence: CDR1 SGDLS, CDR2 YYNGEE. The source material was peripheral blood. The V call is TRBV9, the J call TRBJ1-6; D ambiguous. The TCR sequence derives from a woman between 18 and 29 years old with acute or convalescent COVID-19. The DNA of the CDR3 is TGTGCCAGCAGCGTTTCCGGGATTAATTCACCCCTCCACTTT. It codes for CASSVSGINSPLHF.